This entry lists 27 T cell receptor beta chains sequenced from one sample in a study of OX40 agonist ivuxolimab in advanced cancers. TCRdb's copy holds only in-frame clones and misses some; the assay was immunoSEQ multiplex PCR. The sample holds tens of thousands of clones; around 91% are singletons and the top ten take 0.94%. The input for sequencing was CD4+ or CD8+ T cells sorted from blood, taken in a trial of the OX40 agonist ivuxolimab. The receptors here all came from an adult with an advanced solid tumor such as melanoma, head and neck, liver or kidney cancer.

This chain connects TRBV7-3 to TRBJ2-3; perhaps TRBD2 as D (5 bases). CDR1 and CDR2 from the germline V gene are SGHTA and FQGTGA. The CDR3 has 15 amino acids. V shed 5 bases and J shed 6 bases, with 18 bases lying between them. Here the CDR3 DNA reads TGTGCCAGCAGCCCCGCCCCGACTACCGGGGATACGCAGTATTTT. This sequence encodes CASSPAPTTGDTQYF.

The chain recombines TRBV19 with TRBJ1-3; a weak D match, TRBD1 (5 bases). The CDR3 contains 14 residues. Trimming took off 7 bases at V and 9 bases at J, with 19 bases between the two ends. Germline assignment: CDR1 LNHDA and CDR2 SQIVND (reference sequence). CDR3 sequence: CASIGTLVGRTIYF. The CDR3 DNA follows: TGTGCCAGTATCGGTACCCTAGTGGGGCGCACCATATATTTT.

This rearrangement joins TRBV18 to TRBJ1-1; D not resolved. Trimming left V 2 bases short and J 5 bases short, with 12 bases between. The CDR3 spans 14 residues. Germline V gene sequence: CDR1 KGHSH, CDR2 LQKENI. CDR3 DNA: TGTGCCAGCTCACCAGGCCTCGGAGAAACTGAAGCTTTCTTT. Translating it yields CASSPGLGETEAFF.

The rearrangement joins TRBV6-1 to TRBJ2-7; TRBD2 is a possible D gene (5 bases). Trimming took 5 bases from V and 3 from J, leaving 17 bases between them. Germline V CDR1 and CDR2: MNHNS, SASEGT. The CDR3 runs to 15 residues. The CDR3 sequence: CASSKEDPVDYEQYF. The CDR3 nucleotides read TGTGCCAGCAGTAAGGAGGACCCGGTGGACTACGAGCAGTACTTC.

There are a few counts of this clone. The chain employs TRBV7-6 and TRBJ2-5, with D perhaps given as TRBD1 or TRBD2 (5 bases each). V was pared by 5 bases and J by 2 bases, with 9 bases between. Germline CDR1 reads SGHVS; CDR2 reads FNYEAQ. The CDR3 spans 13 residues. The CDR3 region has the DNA TGTGCCAGCAGCCGGGGCCGACAAGAGACCCAGTACTTC. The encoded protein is CASSRGRQETQYF.

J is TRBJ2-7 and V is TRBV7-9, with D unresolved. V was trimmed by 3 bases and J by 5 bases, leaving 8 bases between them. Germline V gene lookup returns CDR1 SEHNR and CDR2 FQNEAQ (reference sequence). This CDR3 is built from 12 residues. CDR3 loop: CASSFVRNEQYF. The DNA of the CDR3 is TGTGCCAGCAGCTTTGTTAGGAACGAGCAGTACTTC.

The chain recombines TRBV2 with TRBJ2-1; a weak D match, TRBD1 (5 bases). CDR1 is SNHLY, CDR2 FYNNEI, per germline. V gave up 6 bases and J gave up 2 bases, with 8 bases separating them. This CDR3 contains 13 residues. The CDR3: CASRAGPYNEQFF. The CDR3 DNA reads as TGTGCCAGCAGGGCAGGGCCCTACAATGAGCAGTTCTTC.

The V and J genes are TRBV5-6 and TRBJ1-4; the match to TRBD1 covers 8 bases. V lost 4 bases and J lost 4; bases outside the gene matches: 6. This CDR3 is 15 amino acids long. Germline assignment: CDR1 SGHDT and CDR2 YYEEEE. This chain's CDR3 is CASSLRTGLNEKLFF. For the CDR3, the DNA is TGTGCCAGCAGCCTCAGGACAGGGCTTAATGAAAAACTGTTTTTT.

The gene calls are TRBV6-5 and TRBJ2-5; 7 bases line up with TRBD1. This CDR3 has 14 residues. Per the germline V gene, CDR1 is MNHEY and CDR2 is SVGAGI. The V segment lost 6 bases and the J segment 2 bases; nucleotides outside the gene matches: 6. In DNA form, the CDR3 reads TGTGCCAGCAGCCGAGTACAGGGGCAAGAGACCCAGTACTTC. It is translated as CASSRVQGQETQYF.

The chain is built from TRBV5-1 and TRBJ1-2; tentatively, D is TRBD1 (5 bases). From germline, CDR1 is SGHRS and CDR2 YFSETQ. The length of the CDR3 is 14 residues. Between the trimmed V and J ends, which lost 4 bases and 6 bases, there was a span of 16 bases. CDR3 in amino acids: CASSPTKGEDGYTF. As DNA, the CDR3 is TGCGCCAGCAGCCCAACTAAAGGGGAGGATGGCTACACCTTC. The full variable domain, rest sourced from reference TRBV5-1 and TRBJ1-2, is KAGVTQTPRYLIKTRGQQVTLSCSPISGHRSVSWYQQTPGQGLQFLFEYFSETQRNKGNFPGRFSGRQFSNSRSEMNVSTLELGDSALYLCASSPTKGEDGYTFGSGTRLTVV.

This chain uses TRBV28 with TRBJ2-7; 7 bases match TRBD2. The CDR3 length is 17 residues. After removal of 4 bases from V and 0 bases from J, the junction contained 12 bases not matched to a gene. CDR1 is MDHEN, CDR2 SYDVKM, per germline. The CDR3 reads CASSSALSGLSSYEQYF. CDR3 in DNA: TGTGCCAGCAGTTCAGCCCTTAGCGGGCTAAGCTCCTACGAGCAGTACTTC. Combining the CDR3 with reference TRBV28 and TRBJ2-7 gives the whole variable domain DVKVTQSSRYLVKRTGEKVFLECVQDMDHENMFWYRQDPGLGLRLIYFSYDVKMKEKGDIPEGYSVSREKKERFSLILESASTNQTSMYLCASSSALSGLSSYEQYFGPGTRLTVT.

CDR3 nucleotide sequence: TGTGCCAGCTCACCACCACAAGCGGGAGGTCATACAGATACGCAGTATTTT. It yields the protein CASSPPQAGGHTDTQYF. The V gene is TRBV18, the J gene TRBJ2-3, with 9 bases identical to TRBD2. V was clipped by 0 bases and J by 3 bases; unmatched bases: 7. This CDR3 has 17 residues. The germline V gene encodes CDR1 KGHSH and CDR2 LQKENI.

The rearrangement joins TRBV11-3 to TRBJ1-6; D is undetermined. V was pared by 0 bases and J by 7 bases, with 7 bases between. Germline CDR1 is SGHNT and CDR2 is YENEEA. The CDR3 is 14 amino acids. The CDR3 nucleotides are TGTGCCAGCAGCTTAGACAGCTTGAATTCACCCCTCCACTTT. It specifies CASSLDSLNSPLHF. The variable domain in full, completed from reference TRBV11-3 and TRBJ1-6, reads EAGVVQSPRYKIIEKKQPVAFWCNPISGHNTLYWYLQNLGQGPELLIRYENEEAVDDSQLPKDRFSAERLKGVDSTLKIQPAELGDSAVYLCASSLDSLNSPLHFGNGTRLTVT.

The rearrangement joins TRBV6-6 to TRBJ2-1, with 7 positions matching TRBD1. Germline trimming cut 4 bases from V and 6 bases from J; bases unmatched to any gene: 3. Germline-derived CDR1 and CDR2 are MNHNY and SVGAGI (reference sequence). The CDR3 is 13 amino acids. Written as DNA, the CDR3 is TGTGCCAGCAGTTTAGACAGGGTCAATGAGCAGTTCTTC. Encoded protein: CASSLDRVNEQFF.

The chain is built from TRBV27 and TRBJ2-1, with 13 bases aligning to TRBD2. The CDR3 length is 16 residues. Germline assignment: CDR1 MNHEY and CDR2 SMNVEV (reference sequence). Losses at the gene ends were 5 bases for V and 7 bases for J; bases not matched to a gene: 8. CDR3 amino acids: CASSGGRTSGSNEQFF. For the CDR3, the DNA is TGTGCCAGCAGTGGCGGGCGGACTAGCGGGAGTAATGAGCAGTTCTTC.

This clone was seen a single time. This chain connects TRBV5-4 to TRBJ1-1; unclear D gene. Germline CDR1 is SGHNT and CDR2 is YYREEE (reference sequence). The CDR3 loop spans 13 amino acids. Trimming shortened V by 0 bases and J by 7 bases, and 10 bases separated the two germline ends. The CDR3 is CASSLVAESEAFF. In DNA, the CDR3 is TGTGCCAGCAGCTTGGTCGCAGAAAGTGAAGCTTTCTTT.

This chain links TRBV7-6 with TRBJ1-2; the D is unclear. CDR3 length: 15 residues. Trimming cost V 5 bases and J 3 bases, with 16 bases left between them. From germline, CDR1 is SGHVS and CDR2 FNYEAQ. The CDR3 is CASSPGGRIDYGYTF. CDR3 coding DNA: TGTGCCAGCAGCCCCGGCGGACGCATAGACTATGGCTACACCTTC.

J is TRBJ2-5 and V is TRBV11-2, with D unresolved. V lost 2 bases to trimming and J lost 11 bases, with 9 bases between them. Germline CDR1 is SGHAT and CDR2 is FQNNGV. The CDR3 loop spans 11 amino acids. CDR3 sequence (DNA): TGTGCCAGCAGCTTATTGGGTGAGCAGTACTTC. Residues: CASSLLGEQYF.

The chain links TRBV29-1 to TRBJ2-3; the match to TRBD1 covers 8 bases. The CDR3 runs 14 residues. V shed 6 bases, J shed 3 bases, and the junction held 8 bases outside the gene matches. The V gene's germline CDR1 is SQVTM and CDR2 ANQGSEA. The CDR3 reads CSVHQGARTDTQYF. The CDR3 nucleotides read TGCAGCGTACACCAGGGGGCGAGGACAGATACGCAGTATTTT.

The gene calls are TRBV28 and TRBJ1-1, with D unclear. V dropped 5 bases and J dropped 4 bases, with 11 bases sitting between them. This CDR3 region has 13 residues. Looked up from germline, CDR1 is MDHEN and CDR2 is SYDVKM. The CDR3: CASSPRVFTEAFF. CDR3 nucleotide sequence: TGTGCCAGCAGTCCCCGGGTTTTCACTGAAGCTTTCTTT. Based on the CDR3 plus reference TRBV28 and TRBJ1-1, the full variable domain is DVKVTQSSRYLVKRTGEKVFLECVQDMDHENMFWYRQDPGLGLRLIYFSYDVKMKEKGDIPEGYSVSREKKERFSLILESASTNQTSMYLCASSPRVFTEAFFGQGTRLTVV.

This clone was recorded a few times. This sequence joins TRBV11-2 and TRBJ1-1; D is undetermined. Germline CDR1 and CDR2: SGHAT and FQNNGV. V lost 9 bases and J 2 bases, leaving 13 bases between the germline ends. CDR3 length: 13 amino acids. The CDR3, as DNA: TGTGCCAGTACCCTTACAGTAAACACTGAAGCTTTCTTT. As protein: CASTLTVNTEAFF.

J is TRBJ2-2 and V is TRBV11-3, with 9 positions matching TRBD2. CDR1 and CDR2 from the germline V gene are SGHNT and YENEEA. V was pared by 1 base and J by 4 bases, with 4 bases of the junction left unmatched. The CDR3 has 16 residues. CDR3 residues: CASSLVLAGFTGELFF. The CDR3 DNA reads TGTGCCAGCAGCTTAGTTCTAGCGGGATTCACCGGGGAGCTGTTTTTT.

CDR3 sequence (DNA): TGTGCCAGCAGCTTTTACGTAGGGGGCGACTATGGCTACACCTTC. Translating gives CASSFYVGGDYGYTF. The chain links TRBV5-6 to TRBJ1-2; TRBD1 matches 7 bases. Germline V gene lookup returns CDR1 SGHDT and CDR2 YYEEEE. This CDR3 region has 15 residues. V was clipped by 2 bases and J by 3 bases; unmatched bases: 7. Looking up the rest from reference TRBV5-6 and TRBJ1-2 gives the full variable domain: DAGVTQSPTHLIKTRGQQVTLRCSPKSGHDTVSWYQQALGQGPQFIFQYYEEEERQRGNFPDRFSGHQFPNYSSELNVNALLLGDSALYLCASSFYVGGDYGYTFGSGTRLTVV.

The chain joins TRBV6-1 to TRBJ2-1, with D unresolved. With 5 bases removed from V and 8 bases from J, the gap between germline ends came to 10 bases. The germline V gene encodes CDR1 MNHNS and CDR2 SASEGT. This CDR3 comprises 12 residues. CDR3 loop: CASSTRRDEQFF. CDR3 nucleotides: TGTGCCAGCAGTACCCGCCGGGATGAGCAGTTCTTC.

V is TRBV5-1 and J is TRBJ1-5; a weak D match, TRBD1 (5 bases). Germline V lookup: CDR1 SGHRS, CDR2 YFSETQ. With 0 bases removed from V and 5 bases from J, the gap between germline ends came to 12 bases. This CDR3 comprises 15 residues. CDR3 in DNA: TGCGCCAGCAGCTTGGCCGGGGGGTCGCATCAGCCCCAGCATTTT. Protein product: CASSLAGGSHQPQHF.

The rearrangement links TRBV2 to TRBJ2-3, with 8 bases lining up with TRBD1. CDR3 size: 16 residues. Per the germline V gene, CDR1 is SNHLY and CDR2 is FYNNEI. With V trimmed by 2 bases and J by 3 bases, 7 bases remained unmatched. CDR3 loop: CASSERGDRFTDTQYF. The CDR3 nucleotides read TGTGCCAGCAGTGAAAGGGGGGACAGGTTTACAGATACGCAGTATTTT. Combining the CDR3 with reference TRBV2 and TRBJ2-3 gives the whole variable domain EPEVTQTPSHQVTQMGQEVILRCVPISNHLYFYWYRQILGQKVEFLVSFYNNEISEKSEIFDDQFSVERPDGSNFTLKIRSTKLEDSAMYFCASSERGDRFTDTQYFGPGTRLTVL.

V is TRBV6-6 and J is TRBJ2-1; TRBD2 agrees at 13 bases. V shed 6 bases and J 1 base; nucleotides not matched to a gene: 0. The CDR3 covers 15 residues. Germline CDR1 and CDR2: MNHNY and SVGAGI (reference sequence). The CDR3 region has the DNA TGTGCCAGCAGACTAGCGGGAGGGTCCTACAATGAGCAGTTCTTC. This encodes CASRLAGGSYNEQFF.